These T cell receptor beta chains were read from a single sample in a study of CD8+CD57+ T cells in acquired aplastic anemia. Each CDR3 protein gets one entry after TCRdb re-called the reads with MiXCR. Counted here are roughly 200,000 distinct CDR3 sequences, around 60% occurring once; the ten biggest clones make up approximately 46%. The material sequenced was sorted CD4+, CD8+, or CD8+CD57+ T cells (not recorded which) from PBMCs. These TCRs come from a human donor with aplastic anemia. CDR3s include the opening cysteine and the closing phenylalanine or tryptophan. A D gene is named only where the DNA matches it firmly. Expanded clones are given a class, and other clones once, few, many or no size at all.

size	V	J	D	CDR3	DNA
NA	TRBV29-1	TRBJ1-2	TRBD1	CSRFWTGSKDGYTF	TGCAGCCGGTTTTGGACAGGTTCCAAGGATGGCTACACCTTC
NA	TRBV7-8	TRBJ1-1	TRBD1	CASSLSSTGVTTEAFF	TGTGCCAGCAGCTTATCGTCGACAGGGGTAACCACTGAAGCTTTCTTT
NA	TRBV29-1	TRBJ2-5	TRBD2	CRPGEGETQYF	TGCAGGCCGGGGGAGGGGGAGACCCAGTACTTC
many	TRBV5-1	TRBJ1-3	NA	CASSFGPAGNTIYF	TGCGCCAGCAGCTTTGGCCCGGCTGGAAACACCATATATTTT
NA	TRBV10-3	TRBJ1-6	NA	CATCRQVPNSPLHF	TGTGCCACTTGTCGACAGGTGCCCAATTCACCCCTCCACTTT
NA	TRBV20-1	TRBJ1-1	NA	CSEWQVRKTEAFF	TGCAGTGAGTGGCAGGTTAGGAAGACTGAAGCTTTCTTT
NA	TRBV7-2	TRBJ2-6	NA	CASSLVGAGANVLTF	TGTGCCAGCAGCTTGGTAGGGGCTGGGGCCAACGTCCTGACTTTC
many	TRBV19	TRBJ1-6	NA	CASRQGGSPLHF	TGTGCCAGTAGACAGGGTGGTTCACCCCTCCACTTT
NA	TRBV7-3	TRBJ2-3	NA	CASTLGPTDTQYF	TGTGCCAGCACCCTTGGACCCACAGATACGCAGTATTTT
NA	TRBV24-1	TRBJ2-2	TRBD1	CATSEQGPNTGELFF	TGTGCCACCAGTGAACAGGGGCCCAACACCGGGGAGCTGTTTTTT
once	TRBV5-1	TRBJ1-1	NA	CASGPGETEAFF	TGCGCCAGCGGCCCCGGGGAAACTGAAGCTTTCTTT
few	TRBV25-1	TRBJ1-1	TRBD1	CASSARDRGQNTEAFF	TGTGCCAGCAGTGCCCGGGACAGGGGACAGAACACTGAAGCTTTCTTT
many	TRBV30	TRBJ1-1	NA	CAWSLSVGTEAFF	TGTGCCTGGAGTCTAAGCGTTGGCACTGAAGCTTTCTTT
NA	TRBV7-9	TRBJ2-3	NA	CASSLKVTDTQYF	TGTGCCAGCAGCTTAAAAGTCACAGATACGCAGTATTTT
NA	TRBV7-6	TRBJ2-5	TRBD1	CASKSDRGGETQYF	TGTGCCAGCAAATCGGACAGGGGAGGAGAGACCCAGTACTTC
many	TRBV7-6	TRBJ1-6	NA	CASQDSRSSYNSPLHF	TGTGCCAGCCAGGACAGTCGGAGCTCCTATAATTCACCCCTCCACTTT
NA	TRBV5-6	TRBJ2-1	NA	CASSFYSNEQFF	TGTGCCAGCAGCTTTTATTCAAATGAGCAGTTCTTC
NA	TRBV7-8	TRBJ2-7	TRBD2	CASSLLSGVYEQYF	TGTGCCAGCAGCTTATTAAGCGGGGTCTACGAGCAGTACTTC
NA	TRBV10-1	TRBJ2-2	TRBD2	CASSGTSGRADTGELFF	TGCGCCAGCAGCGGGACTAGCGGGAGGGCCGACACCGGGGAGCTGTTTTTT
NA	TRBV20-1	TRBJ1-2	NA	CSTPGIGVGGYTF	TGCAGTACCCCAGGGATCGGAGTCGGGGGCTACACCTTC
NA	TRBV13	TRBJ2-1	NA	CASSFGSGDNEQFF	TGTGCCAGCAGCTTCGGGTCAGGGGACAATGAGCAGTTCTTC
few	TRBV24-1	TRBJ2-3	NA	CATSGGRSTDTQYF	TGTGCCACCAGTGGAGGACGGAGCACAGATACGCAGTATTTT
NA	TRBV7-9	TRBJ1-4	NA	CASSLGRANEKLFF	TGTGCCAGCAGCTTAGGCAGGGCCAATGAAAAACTGTTTTTT
many	TRBV20-1	TRBJ2-3	NA	CSARDTQYF	TGCAGTGCTAGAGATACGCAGTATTTT
NA	TRBV12-5	TRBJ1-1	TRBD1	CASGSGTGNTEAFF	TGTGCTAGTGGTTCGGGGACAGGGAACACTGAAGCTTTCTTT
NA	TRBV15	TRBJ2-7	NA	CATSRDGAYEQYF	TGTGCCACCAGCAGAGATGGGGCCTACGAGCAGTACTTC
NA	TRBV10-3	TRBJ1-2	NA	CAISQGGAPANYGYTF	TGTGCCATCAGTCAGGGCGGGGCCCCCGCTAACTATGGCTACACCTTC
NA	TRBV7-2	TRBJ2-6	NA	CASSLMYGVSSGANVLTF	TGTGCCAGCAGCTTAATGTACGGGGTTAGCTCTGGGGCCAACGTCCTGACTTTC
NA	TRBV5-1	TRBJ2-2	TRBD1	CASSFNGQGVAGELFF	TGCGCCAGCAGCTTCAACGGACAGGGTGTCGCCGGGGAGCTGTTTTTT
NA	TRBV15	TRBJ2-7	TRBD1	CATSSLPGQPYEQYF	TGTGCCACCAGCAGCCTACCGGGACAGCCCTACGAGCAGTACTTC
NA	TRBV7-9	TRBJ2-7	TRBD2	CASSPRGSGRSYEQYF	TGTGCCAGCAGCCCTCGTGGTAGCGGGAGGTCTTACGAGCAGTACTTC
many	TRBV10-3	TRBJ2-3	NA	CASYRSGADTQYF	TGTGCCAGCTACAGGTCTGGGGCAGATACGCAGTATTTT
NA	TRBV19	TRBJ1-5	TRBD1	CATRQGRAPQHF	TGTGCCACCCGACAGGGAAGGGCGCCCCAGCATTTT
NA	TRBV7-2	TRBJ2-7	TRBD1	CASSPGTVRSYEQYF	TGCGCCAGCAGCCCAGGGACAGTTCGCTCCTACGAGCAGTACTTC
NA	TRBV7-9	TRBJ2-7	TRBD1	CASKLDRGSEQYF	TGTGCCAGCAAGCTCGACAGGGGGTCGGAGCAGTACTTC
NA	TRBV2	TRBJ2-7	TRBD1	CASTLGQHYEQYF	TGTGCCAGCACCCTGGGACAGCACTACGAGCAGTACTTC
NA	TRBV2	TRBJ2-7	NA	CASSGVGQWEQYF	TGTGCCAGCAGTGGTGTGGGGCAGTGGGAGCAGTACTTC